Shown below are 22 T cell receptor beta chains from a single sample sequenced in a study of T cell responses to AZD1222 COVID-19 vaccine. Assay used: immunoSEQ multiplex PCR; TCRdb lists only in-frame clones, some missing. The sample holds fewer than 40,000 clones, 88% seen once. The source was peripheral blood, collected 28 days after the second dose of the MenACWY control vaccine. All receptors derive from an adult who received the MenACWY meningococcal vaccine as a control.

This chain links TRBV2 with TRBJ2-3; 9 nucleotides align to TRBD2. CDR3 length: 15 amino acids. The ends lost 4 bases at V and 4 bases at J; junction bases unmatched: 6. Germline-derived CDR1 and CDR2 are SNHLY and FYNNEI. CDR3 loop: CASSAGGLASDTQYF. Written as DNA, the CDR3 is TGTGCCAGCAGTGCTGGGGGACTAGCCTCAGATACGCAGTATTTT.

The gene calls are TRBV15 and TRBJ1-5; no definite D call. The ends were cut back, 0 bases at V and 7 bases at J, with 4 bases in the middle. CDR3 length: 12 amino acids. Germline V gives CDR1 LNHNV, CDR2 YYDKDF (reference sequence). CDR3 in amino acids: CATSRDGQPQHF. The DNA for the CDR3 is TGTGCCACCAGCAGAGATGGGCAGCCCCAGCATTTT.

J is TRBJ2-3 and V is TRBV4-1; no firm D call. Germline V gives CDR1 MGHRA, CDR2 YSYEKL. The CDR3 consists of 15 residues. V lost 2 bases and J lost 2, with 11 bases in between. This CDR3 reads CASSQWSSDTDTQYF. The CDR3 DNA reads TGCGCCAGCAGCCAATGGAGCTCTGACACAGATACGCAGTATTTT.

This chain connects TRBV29-1 to TRBJ2-3; 7 nucleotides match TRBD1. The J segment lost 3 bases and the V segment lost 7 bases, leaving 4 bases of the junction unmatched. The CDR3 is made up of 12 amino acids. CDR1 SQVTM and CDR2 ANQGSEA come from the germline V gene. The CDR3 loop is CSAQGLTDTQYF. CDR3 DNA: TGCAGCGCACAGGGGTTGACAGATACGCAGTATTTT.

This clone has a single count. The chain is built from TRBV14 and TRBJ2-3, with 9 bases identical to TRBD2. Germline CDR1 and CDR2: SGHDN and FVKESK. J lost 3 bases, V lost 4 bases, and 5 bases had no gene match. CDR3 size: 15 residues. The CDR3 region has the DNA TGTGCCAGCAGCCGTGCGGGAGGGCCAACAGATACGCAGTATTTT. It specifies CASSRAGGPTDTQYF.

The chain uses TRBV7-9 and TRBJ2-1; 8 bases agree with TRBD2. The V and J ends lost 2 bases and 13 bases, in that order; junction bases with no gene match: 10. This CDR3 contains 14 residues. Germline-derived CDR1 and CDR2 are SEHNR and FQNEAQ (reference sequence). CDR3 residues: CASSLILREATQFF. CDR3 nucleotide sequence: TGTGCCAGCAGCTTAATTTTGCGGGAGGCCACCCAGTTCTTC.

The chain recombines TRBV18 with TRBJ2-1; D perhaps matches TRBD2 (5 bases). CDR3 length: 14 amino acids. V was trimmed by 2 bases and J by 5 bases, leaving 10 bases between them. Germline lookup yields CDR1 KGHSH and CDR2 LQKENI. CDR3 sequence reads: CASSPTRRDNEQFF. CDR3 in DNA: TGTGCCAGCTCACCAACTAGAAGGGACAATGAGCAGTTCTTC. The entire variable domain, with the rest obtained from reference TRBV18 and TRBJ2-1, is as follows: NAGVMQNPRHLVRRRGQEARLRCSPMKGHSHVYWYRQLPEEGLKFMVYLQKENIIDESGMPKERFSAEFPKEGPSILRIQQVVRGDSAAYFCASSPTRRDNEQFFGPGTRLTVL.

The chain links TRBV11-2 to TRBJ1-2; D call uncertain. Trimming left V 1 base short and J 10 bases short, with 10 bases between. Germline CDR1 reads SGHAT; CDR2 reads FQNNGV. The CDR3 runs 12 residues. The CDR3 sequence is CASSLVAKNYTF. The CDR3 DNA reads as TGTGCCAGCAGCTTAGTCGCCAAGAACTACACCTTC.

The V call is TRBV6-7, the J call TRBJ1-4; D gene unclear. TRBV6-7 is classed as an ORF, of uncertain function. Trimming left V 5 bases short and J 0 bases short, with 10 bases between. The CDR3 runs to 15 residues. For the CDR3, the DNA is TGTGCCAGCAGTCTCGATAGGGCAACTAATGAAAAACTGTTTTTT. Amino acid sequence: CASSLDRATNEKLFF.

The chain carries TRBV6-5 and TRBJ1-1, with D unresolved. The V end was cut by 6 bases, the J end by 0 bases, with 8 bases between. This CDR3 spans 13 amino acids. Germline V CDR1 and CDR2: MNHEY, SVGAGI. The CDR3, as DNA: TGTGCCAGCAGAGAGACTATGAACACTGAAGCTTTCTTT. Translated, it gives CASRETMNTEAFF.

The rearrangement joins TRBV5-5 to TRBJ2-7; 7 nucleotides line up with TRBD2. This CDR3 is 14 amino acids long. The germline CDR1 and CDR2 sequences are SGHKS and YYEKEE (reference sequence). V shed 7 bases, J shed 1 base, and the junction held 8 bases outside the gene matches. CDR3 in DNA: TGTGCCAGCGTCACTAGCGCCCAGTCCTACGAGCAGTACTTC. Translated, it gives CASVTSAQSYEQYF.

V usage is TRBV6-5 and J usage is TRBJ1-5; 7 nucleotides match TRBD1. Germline assignment: CDR1 MNHEY and CDR2 SVGAGI. The CDR3 loop spans 14 amino acids. Trimming removed 7 bases from V and 7 bases from J; junction bases left unmatched: 10. This chain's CDR3 is CASISLGQSQPQHF. CDR3 nucleotides: TGTGCCAGCATCTCATTGGGACAGTCCCAGCCCCAGCATTTT.

The CDR3 sequence is CASSVVLGGELFF. The CDR3 DNA reads as TGTGCCAGCAGCGTAGTCCTGGGCGGGGAGCTGTTTTTT. V is TRBV9 and J is TRBJ2-2; D is unresolved. Trimming stripped 0 bases from V and 7 bases from J, with 7 bases between. Germline values: CDR1 SGDLS, CDR2 YYNGEE. The length of the CDR3 is 13 residues.

This chain connects TRBV2 to TRBJ2-7, with TRBD1 as a possible D gene (6 bases). Trimming took off 5 bases at V and 6 bases at J, with 17 bases between the two ends. The germline CDR1 and CDR2 sequences are SNHLY and FYNNEI. The CDR3 runs to 14 residues. The CDR3 protein is CASSKNQGSGEQYF. CDR3 nucleotides: TGTGCCAGCAGTAAAAACCAGGGGAGCGGCGAGCAGTACTTC.

CDR3 bases: TGTGCCAGCAGTTTATCCTCCTCCGAGGGCTACACCTTC. Amino acid sequence: CASSLSSSEGYTF. The chain is built from TRBV28 and TRBJ1-2; D unclear. CDR1 is MDHEN, CDR2 SYDVKM, per germline. The CDR3 is 13 amino acids. The ends were cut back, 1 base at V and 8 bases at J, with 11 bases in the middle.

A single count supports this clone. The chain carries TRBV5-1 and TRBJ2-1, with 8 bases matching TRBD2. CDR3 size: 15 residues. V trimming: 2 bases; J trimming: 1 base; junction bases outside the gene matches: 2. Germline CDR1 and CDR2: SGHRS and YFSETQ. The CDR3 sequence is CASSFSGDSYNEQFF. The CDR3 DNA is TGCGCCAGCAGCTTTAGCGGGGATTCCTACAATGAGCAGTTCTTC.

The V call is TRBV5-4, the J call TRBJ1-2, with 10 bases identical to TRBD1. The J segment lost 8 bases and the V segment lost 1 base, leaving 8 bases of the junction unmatched. Looked up from germline, CDR1 is SGHNT and CDR2 is YYREEE (reference sequence). This CDR3 region has 15 residues. The CDR3 DNA reads as TGTGCCAGCAGCTTGCCAGGGGACAGGGGCGGAGGCTACACCTTC. It is translated as CASSLPGDRGGGYTF. Using reference TRBV5-4 and TRBJ1-2 for the parts outside the CDR3, the full variable domain is ETGVTQSPTHLIKTRGQQVTLRCSSQSGHNTVSWYQQALGQGPQFIFQYYREEENGRGNFPPRFSGLQFPNYSSELNVNALELDDSALYLCASSLPGDRGGGYTFGSGTRLTVV.

The chain joins TRBV4-1 to TRBJ2-7; tentatively, D is TRBD2 (5 bases). This CDR3 contains 13 residues. Germline V gives CDR1 MGHRA, CDR2 YSYEKL. The V gene lost 3 bases and the J gene lost 5 bases, with 11 bases spanning the gap. Written as DNA, the CDR3 is TGCGCCAGCAGCCAGCGATCGGGAAACGAGCAGTACTTC. Translation: CASSQRSGNEQYF.

The rearrangement uses TRBV21-1 and TRBJ2-1; the table gives TRBD2 as D, unverified against the DNA. TRBV21-1 is annotated as a pseudogene. This CDR3 contains 19 residues. The CDR3 spells CASSKKTSGSSSSYNEQFF. For the CDR3, the DNA is TGTGCCAGCAGCAAGAAGACTAGCGGCTCATCAAGCTCCTACAATGAGCAGTTCTTC.

The chain links TRBV9 to TRBJ2-3; 10 bases fit TRBD2. Germline assignment: CDR1 SGDLS and CDR2 YYNGEE. Germline trimming cut 3 bases from V and 2 bases from J; bases unmatched to any gene: 3. The CDR3 totals 15 residues. For the CDR3, the DNA is TGTGCCAGCAGCGCCGGGACTAGCGACACAGATACGCAGTATTTT. It translates to CASSAGTSDTDTQYF.

This sequence joins TRBV10-3 and TRBJ2-7; 11 positions match TRBD1. CDR3 length: 14 residues. J lost 3 bases, V lost 5 bases, and 3 bases had no gene match. CDR1 is ENHRY, CDR2 SYGVKD, per germline. The CDR3 sequence: CAISSGTGGYEQYF. CDR3 nucleotide sequence: TGTGCCATCAGTTCCGGGACAGGGGGCTACGAGCAGTACTTC.

The chain combines TRBV27 with TRBJ2-2; 11 bases agree with TRBD2. Germline CDR1 and CDR2: MNHEY and SMNVEV (reference sequence). The length of the CDR3 is 19 residues. V was pared by 5 bases and J by 1 base, with 12 bases of the junction left unmatched. CDR3 DNA: TGTGCCAGCAGTACCTCCGGGACTAGCGGTTTTCTGAACACCGGGGAGCTGTTTTTT. Translated, it gives CASSTSGTSGFLNTGELFF.